A single sample is the source of the 32 T cell receptor beta chains below, sequenced in a study of blood T cell repertoires in COVID-19. Sequencing used immunoSEQ multiplex PCR; TCRdb keeps in-frame clones, though not all of them. This table holds about 65,000 clones, approximately 83% found once. The sequenced sample was peripheral blood. These receptors came from a man in his fifties or sixties with COVID-19, enrolled during active disease.

The rearrangement links TRBV5-6 to TRBJ2-7, with 8 positions matching TRBD1. The CDR3 totals 12 residues. Trimming at V came to 6 bases and at J to 4 bases, leaving 3 bases not matched to a gene. Germline CDR1 reads SGHDT; CDR2 reads YYEEEE. The CDR3 nucleotides read TGTGCCAGCACCGACAGGGGTTACGAGCAGTACTTC. It yields the protein CASTDRGYEQYF. Filled out from reference TRBV5-6 and TRBJ2-7, the complete variable domain reads DAGVTQSPTHLIKTRGQQVTLRCSPKSGHDTVSWYQQALGQGPQFIFQYYEEEERQRGNFPDRFSGHQFPNYSSELNVNALLLGDSALYLCASTDRGYEQYFGPGTRLTVT.

The genes are TRBV30 and TRBJ1-1; D unclear. V dropped 0 bases and J dropped 0 bases, with 11 bases sitting between them. This CDR3 is 15 amino acids long. CDR1 GTSNPN and CDR2 SVGIG come from the germline V gene (reference sequence). The CDR3 here is CAWSVASAMNTEAFF. For the CDR3, the DNA is TGTGCCTGGAGTGTGGCCAGCGCCATGAACACTGAAGCTTTCTTT.

CDR3 DNA: TGTGCCAGCAGCTTCCGGGAGAGGGGTAATTCACCCCTCCACTTT. Its translation is CASSFRERGNSPLHF. The rearrangement joins TRBV9 to TRBJ1-6; tentative D call: TRBD1 (5 bases). V lost 4 bases and J lost 6, with 14 bases in between. CDR1 SGDLS and CDR2 YYNGEE come from the germline V gene. The CDR3 is 15 amino acids.

CDR3 loop: CASSLGARPRSSTDTQYF. DNA for the CDR3: TGTGCCAGCAGCTTAGGGGCGAGACCAAGATCTAGCACAGATACGCAGTATTTT. This chain joins TRBV7-9 and TRBJ2-3; D is undetermined. Trimming took 1 base from V and 0 from J, leaving 17 bases between them. The CDR3 totals 18 residues. CDR1 is SEHNR and CDR2 is FQNEAQ in the germline V gene (reference sequence).

This clone showed up just a few times. The chain employs TRBV27 and TRBJ1-6; D call uncertain. There are 13 residues in the CDR3. The V gene's germline CDR1 is MNHEY and CDR2 SMNVEV (reference sequence). V was pared by 6 bases and J by 5 bases, with 8 bases between. The CDR3 here is CASRPTHNSPLHF. Here the CDR3 DNA reads TGTGCCAGCAGACCTACGCATAATTCACCCCTCCACTTT.

The J gene is TRBJ1-5, the V gene TRBV30; 9 bases map to TRBD1. With V trimmed by 2 bases and J by 7 bases, 12 bases remained unmatched. Germline V lookup: CDR1 GTSNPN, CDR2 SVGIG (reference sequence). CDR3 length: 16 residues. DNA of the CDR3: TGTGCCTGGAGTTCATTTGGACAGGGGATGGGACAGCCCCAGCATTTT. It encodes CAWSSFGQGMGQPQHF.

The chain has TRBV7-9 and TRBJ1-6; 7 nucleotides align to TRBD1. CDR1 is SEHNR and CDR2 is FQNEAQ in the germline V gene (reference sequence). Trimming at V came to 0 bases and at J to 8 bases, leaving 7 bases not matched to a gene. The CDR3 runs 16 residues. CDR3 amino acids: CASSLAAGTEDSPLHF. The CDR3, as DNA: TGTGCCAGCAGCTTAGCAGCAGGGACAGAAGATTCACCCCTCCACTTT.

The CDR3 sequence is CASSQLGRVGNEQYF. The CDR3 region has the DNA TGCGCCAGCAGCCAACTCGGCAGGGTTGGAAACGAGCAGTACTTC. V gene TRBV4-1 combines with J gene TRBJ2-7, with D perhaps matching TRBD1 (5 bases). Trimming took off 2 bases at V and 5 bases at J, with 16 bases between the two ends. Germline V gene data show CDR1 as MGHRA and CDR2 as YSYEKL. This CDR3 has 15 residues.

V usage is TRBV28 and J usage is TRBJ2-3, with 7 bases identical to TRBD2. The CDR3 extends over 16 amino acids. Unmatched junction bases numbered 5, after V lost 1 base and J lost 1 base. The germline V gene has CDR1 MDHEN and CDR2 SYDVKM. This CDR3 reads CASSLYPGGGTDTQYF. The CDR3, as DNA: TGTGCCAGCAGTTTATACCCGGGAGGAGGCACAGATACGCAGTATTTT.

The sample holds a few counts of this clone. In DNA, the CDR3 is TGTGCCAGCAGTGACCGCGCGGGAGGGAATTCACCCCTCCACTTT. Amino acids: CASSDRAGGNSPLHF. V usage is TRBV6-4 and J usage is TRBJ1-6; no clear D gene. Trimming took 2 bases from V and 7 from J, leaving 12 bases between them. The V gene's germline CDR1 is MRHNA and CDR2 SNTAGT. The CDR3 has 15 residues.

This clone was seen just once. The rearrangement uses TRBV7-8 and TRBJ1-6, with 7 positions matching TRBD1. The J segment lost 8 bases and the V segment lost 5 bases, leaving 6 bases of the junction unmatched. CDR1 is SGHVS, CDR2 FQNEAQ, per germline. The CDR3 loop spans 14 amino acids. This CDR3 is CASSLGQTYSPLHF. Written as DNA, the CDR3 is TGTGCCAGCAGCCTGGGACAGACCTATTCACCCCTCCACTTT.

This chain uses TRBV7-2 with TRBJ2-7; TRBD2 might be the D (6 bases). V lost 5 bases and J lost 5, with 19 bases in between. Germline assignment: CDR1 SGHTA and CDR2 FQGNSA. CDR3 length: 15 residues. For the CDR3, the DNA is TGTGCCAGCAGCCAGACCGGGACTGGGTTAGACGAGCAGTACTTC. Its translation is CASSQTGTGLDEQYF.

The chain joins TRBV7-9 to TRBJ2-5, with D tentatively TRBD2 (6 bases). The CDR3 consists of 14 residues. With 5 bases removed from V and 4 bases from J, the gap between germline ends came to 14 bases. Germline CDR1 and CDR2: SEHNR and FQNEAQ (reference sequence). The CDR3 reads CASSRTRRGETQYF. The CDR3 DNA sequence: TGTGCCAGCAGCCGAACTAGGCGGGGAGAGACCCAGTACTTC.

This clone has only one observation. The J gene is TRBJ2-7, the V gene TRBV7-2; tentative D call: TRBD1 (6 bases). From germline, CDR1 is SGHTA and CDR2 FQGNSA. V shed 5 bases and J shed 6 bases, with 14 bases lying between them. The CDR3 length is 13 residues. This CDR3 reads CASSQDRSLEQYF. The CDR3 nucleotides read TGTGCCAGCAGCCAAGACAGGTCCCTCGAGCAGTACTTC.

The chain joins TRBV5-1 to TRBJ1-1; 7 bases match TRBD1. The V gene's germline CDR1 is SGHRS and CDR2 YFSETQ. Losses at the gene ends were 3 bases for V and 1 base for J; bases not matched to a gene: 6. The CDR3 has 15 residues. This CDR3 reads CASSSQRDRNTEAFF. CDR3 in DNA: TGCGCCAGCAGCTCTCAAAGGGACAGGAACACTGAAGCTTTCTTT.

V usage is TRBV6-5 and J usage is TRBJ1-5; TRBD1 is a possible D gene (6 bases). This CDR3 has 16 amino acids. Germline V CDR1 and CDR2: MNHEY, SVGAGI. With 0 bases removed from V and 6 bases from J, the gap between germline ends came to 15 bases. Here the CDR3 reads CASSYSRSGGGQPQHF. The CDR3 DNA reads as TGTGCCAGCAGTTACTCGAGGTCGGGAGGGGGTCAGCCCCAGCATTTT.

J is TRBJ2-6 and V is TRBV15; D unclear. There are 16 residues in the CDR3. CDR1 and CDR2 from the germline V gene are LNHNV and YYDKDF (reference sequence). The V end lost 4 bases, the J end lost 1 base, and 11 bases lay between the germline ends. The CDR3 loop is CATSNSRNSGANVLTF. The DNA for the CDR3 is TGTGCCACCAGCAACAGTCGGAATTCTGGGGCCAACGTCCTGACTTTC.

The chain carries TRBV6-5 and TRBJ2-2; TRBD1 aligns across 8 bases. From germline, CDR1 is MNHEY and CDR2 SVGAGI. This CDR3 is built from 15 residues. The V segment lost 6 bases and the J segment 7 bases; nucleotides outside the gene matches: 10. The CDR3 DNA follows: TGTGCCAGCAGCGGGCAGGGGGCGTTTTTCGGGGAGCTGTTTTTT. Its protein product is CASSGQGAFFGELFF.

V and J are TRBV7-8 and TRBJ1-1; 9 bases match TRBD1. V trimming: 2 bases; J trimming: 0 bases; junction bases outside the gene matches: 4. Germline CDR1 and CDR2: SGHVS and FQNEAQ. The CDR3 has 16 residues. CDR3 in amino acids: CASSLYGTGLNTEAFF. The CDR3 coding sequence is TGTGCCAGCAGCTTATATGGGACAGGGTTGAACACTGAAGCTTTCTTT. Looking up the rest from reference TRBV7-8 and TRBJ1-1 gives the full variable domain: GAGVSQSPRYKVAKRGQDVALRCDPISGHVSLFWYQQALGQGPEFLTYFQNEAQLDKSGLPSDRFFAERPEGSVSTLKIQRTQQEDSAVYLCASSLYGTGLNTEAFFGQGTRLTVV.

This clone was seen just once. CDR3 in amino acids: CASSLALAGRNTGELFF. In DNA form, the CDR3 reads TGTGCCAGCAGCTTAGCCCTAGCGGGGAGGAACACCGGGGAGCTGTTTTTT. This chain uses TRBV11-3 with TRBJ2-2; 9 bases align to TRBD2. Germline CDR1 is SGHNT and CDR2 is YENEEA. Trimming cost V 1 base and J 1 base; bases outside gene matches: 4. CDR3 size: 17 residues.

A few counts support this clone. The V gene is TRBV6-2 or TRBV6-3, the J gene TRBJ2-3; D perhaps matches TRBD2 (5 bases). Germline-derived CDR1 and CDR2 are MNHEY and SVGEGT. The CDR3 consists of 14 residues. Trimming shortened V by 5 bases and J by 0 bases, and 9 bases separated the two germline ends. The CDR3 spells CASSKLESTDTQYF. CDR3 DNA: TGTGCCAGCAGTAAACTAGAGAGCACAGATACGCAGTATTTT.

The chain has TRBV7-9 and TRBJ2-3; 8 nucleotides line up with TRBD2. From germline, CDR1 is SEHNR and CDR2 FQNEAQ (reference sequence). The V segment lost 1 base and the J segment 0 bases; nucleotides outside the gene matches: 3. CDR3 length: 16 amino acids. The CDR3: CASSLVAGMSTDTQYF. CDR3 coding DNA: TGTGCCAGCAGCTTAGTAGCGGGGATGAGCACAGATACGCAGTATTTT.

The V and J genes are TRBV14 and TRBJ1-6; 7 nucleotides line up with TRBD1. With 4 bases clipped from V and 6 bases from J, the junction kept 6 bases outside the gene matches. The CDR3 covers 15 residues. Per germline, CDR1 SGHDN and CDR2 FVKESK. For the CDR3, the DNA is TGTGCCAGCAGCCTAGGGGGCCGGCTTAATTCACCCCTCCACTTT. Translated: CASSLGGRLNSPLHF.

The chain recombines TRBV27 with TRBJ1-1; 11 positions agree with TRBD1. The V gene's germline CDR1 is MNHEY and CDR2 SMNVEV (reference sequence). V trimming: 5 bases; J trimming: 10 bases; junction bases outside the gene matches: 6. CDR3 length: 13 residues. The DNA of the CDR3 is TGTGCCAGCAGTCCGGACAGGGGGCGCGTAGCTTTCTTT. This encodes CASSPDRGRVAFF.

The V and J genes are TRBV4-1 and TRBJ2-1; tentative D call: TRBD2 (6 bases). Germline CDR1 reads MGHRA; CDR2 reads YSYEKL. V lost 0 bases, J lost 1 base, and 7 bases lay in between. This CDR3 is built from 15 residues. CDR3 sequence: CASSQEEGSYNEQFF. The CDR3 nucleotides are TGCGCCAGCAGCCAAGAGGAGGGATCCTACAATGAGCAGTTCTTC.

This chain connects TRBV6-5 to TRBJ1-1; D ambiguous. This CDR3 region has 14 residues. Trimming shortened V by 6 bases and J by 4 bases, and 15 bases separated the two germline ends. Germline V gene data show CDR1 as MNHEY and CDR2 as SVGAGI. Written as DNA, the CDR3 is TGTGCCAGCAGAAACCTGGAGGGCGGCACTGAAGCTTTCTTT. Its protein product is CASRNLEGGTEAFF.

This clone has a handful of counts. V and J are TRBV30 and TRBJ1-3; D is ambiguous. V shed 2 bases and J shed 4 bases, with 15 bases lying between them. Germline CDR1 is GTSNPN and CDR2 is SVGIG (reference sequence). The CDR3 has 15 amino acids. The CDR3 sequence: CAWSRPGERGNTIYF. The DNA of the CDR3 is TGTGCCTGGAGTCGACCGGGAGAAAGGGGAAACACCATATATTTT. The variable domain in full, completed from reference TRBV30 and TRBJ1-3, reads SQTIHQWPATLVQPVGSPLSLECTVEGTSNPNLYWYRQAAGRGLQLLFYSVGIGQISSEVPQNLSASRPQDRQFILSSKKLLLSDSGFYLCAWSRPGERGNTIYFGEGSWLTVV.

The J gene is TRBJ2-2, the V gene TRBV6-5; no reliable D call. The CDR3 covers 14 residues. V shed 5 bases and J shed 4 bases, with 11 bases lying between them. The germline V gene encodes CDR1 MNHEY and CDR2 SVGAGI. The CDR3 loop is CASSRHRVTGELFF. CDR3 DNA: TGTGCCAGCAGTCGGCATCGGGTCACCGGGGAGCTGTTTTTT.

The chain links TRBV5-6 to TRBJ2-5; TRBD1 matches at 7 bases. The CDR3 sequence is 16 residues long. Germline loops: CDR1 SGHDT, CDR2 YYEEEE. Unmatched junction bases numbered 14, after V lost 7 bases and J lost 2 bases. The CDR3 nucleotides read TGTGCCAGCCATTTTCTCCTAAGGGGGCTACAAGAGACCCAGTACTTC. Translating it yields CASHFLLRGLQETQYF.

The V call is TRBV6-5, the J call TRBJ2-3, with 12 nucleotides matching TRBD2. This CDR3 has 15 amino acids. CDR1 is MNHEY, CDR2 SVGAGI, per germline. V lost 7 bases and J lost 1; bases outside the gene matches: 3. The CDR3 DNA is TGTGCCAGCACCCGACTAGCGGGAGGCACAGATACGCAGTATTTT. Encoded protein: CASTRLAGGTDTQYF.

The sample holds one count of this clone. The rearrangement joins TRBV18 to TRBJ1-5; TRBD1 might be the D (6 bases). CDR3 size: 14 residues. Germline lookup yields CDR1 KGHSH and CDR2 LQKENI. V lost 3 bases and J lost 4, with 10 bases in between. The CDR3: CASSPKTGNQPQHF. CDR3 in DNA: TGTGCCAGCTCACCCAAGACAGGTAATCAGCCCCAGCATTTT.

The rearrangement uses TRBV6-4 and TRBJ2-1; D is uncertain. Germline assignment: CDR1 MRHNA and CDR2 SNTAGT. V was clipped by 0 bases and J by 4 bases, with 7 bases between them. The CDR3 consists of 14 residues. The CDR3 DNA reads TGTGCCAGCAGTGACTCTGGCGGTTACAATGAGCAGTTCTTC. Its protein product is CASSDSGGYNEQFF.